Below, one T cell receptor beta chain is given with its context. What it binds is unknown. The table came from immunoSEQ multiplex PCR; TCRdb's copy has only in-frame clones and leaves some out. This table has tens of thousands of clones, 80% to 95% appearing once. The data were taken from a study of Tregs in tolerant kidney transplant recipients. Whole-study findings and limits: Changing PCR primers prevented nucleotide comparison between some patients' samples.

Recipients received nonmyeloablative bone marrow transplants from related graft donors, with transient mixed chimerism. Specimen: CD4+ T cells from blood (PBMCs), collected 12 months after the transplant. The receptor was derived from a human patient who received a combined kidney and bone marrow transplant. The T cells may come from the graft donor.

CDR3 nucleotides: TGTGCCAGTAGTACCCGACGAAAAGGACTGGCCTACGAGCAGTACTTC. Its protein product is CASSTRRKGLAYEQYF. The V gene is TRBV19, the J gene TRBJ2-7, with a weak D call TRBD2 (5 bases). Germline CDR1 LNHDA, CDR2 SQIVND (reference sequence). The CDR3 totals 16 residues. The V end was cut by 4 bases, the J end by 2 bases, with 18 bases between.